The present entry profiles one T cell receptor (beta chain) with its context. At least ten counts were recorded for this clonotype. Its antigen is currently not known. No base qualities exist here, and no much larger clone lies one base off it. TCR beta CDR3 regions were amplified from RNA transcripts for repertoire sequencing. HTBI primers and the Qiagen OneStep RT-PCR kit were used in a first-round RT-PCR, which was followed by a second-round multiplex PCR, size selection and purification. Sequencing of the libraries was carried out on an Illumina HiSeq2000 in paired-end mode with 100 bp reads. Concerning the study's data processing: SOAPnuke was used to process the reads, removing any read that contained adapters or uncalled bases, had a mean Phred below 15, or lacked an exact match to the constant primer or identifier. COPE v1.2.5 was used to merge high-quality paired reads. Unique nucleotide sequences were defined as clonotypes and aligned to IMGT TRB V, D and J references using MiTCR v1.1. Only V-J combinations with frequency above 0.0001 were analysed, covering over 98% of repertoires. For each V-J combination, a TCR clonal expansion and chaos score was defined as the ratio of F50 clonal expansion to chaos observed in the TCRdist matrix. Welch's t-statistics and random forest were used to narrow the features down to 10 to 15 V-J combinations, which were then fed into a naive Bayes classifier. The Morisita-Horn index was used to measure how similar the thyroid and blood repertoires were. TCRdb cleaned the public reads at Q25 with fastp, built clones with MiXCR and kept in-frame beta chains. Every distinct CDR3 protein forms one entry, paired with its most common genes and DNA. The authors' filters were not applied to this entry. In this sample the table shows about 590,000 distinct CDR3 sequences, roughly 40% of which occur a single time. About 4% of the sample comes from the top ten.

CDR1 and CDR2, per the germline V gene (reference sequence), are SEHNR and FQNEAQ. The CDR3 sequence holds 13 residues, the cysteine and phenylalanine included. The entry retains the CDR3 DNA only, 39 bases that are in frame from base 1. Trimming at the junction amounts to 5 bases on V and 2 bases on J, and the germline ends lie 9 bases apart. This specimen comes from a study of Graves' ophthalmopathy and Graves' hyperthyroidism (dated 2018 in TCRdb). Regarding the complete study: Hyperthyroidism was defined as stable when no progression to ophthalmopathy occurred within 18 months of follow-up. The study used signatures of the TCR beta repertoire to tell Graves' ophthalmopathy apart from Graves' hyperthyroidism and to predict which patients would progress to ophthalmopathy. In total, some 140 blood samples were TCR-sequenced: roughly 45 ophthalmopathy, approximately 80 hyperthyroidism and about 17 hyperthyroidism-to-ophthalmopathy patients. A discovery set of 100 patients (approximately 42 ophthalmopathy, just over 55 stable hyperthyroidism) was enrolled to explore V-J signatures distinguishing ophthalmopathy from hyperthyroidism. An independent validation cohort comprised 18 hyperthyroidism patients and 15 to 17 patients who later progressed from hyperthyroidism to ophthalmopathy. In roughly six hyperthyroidism patients, the T-cell repertoires found in thyroid tissue were compared with those found in blood. Once sampling was done, hyperthyroidism patients were given methimazole at a starting dose of 30 mg daily, while ophthalmopathy patients were given high-dose intravenous methylprednisolone.

General conclusions and limits of the study: Among expanded thyroid clonotypes with frequency above 0.001, most also showed up in blood, which suggests that blood repertoires may reflect the thyroid immune response. No statistical method was used to set the sample size in advance, and the investigators knew which group each participant was assigned to. The 13-signature model separated ophthalmopathy from stable hyperthyroidism with 87.88% sensitivity and less than 83% specificity in cross-validation, and 80%/75% in the test set. In validation, the model predicted ophthalmopathy progression with less than 71% sensitivity and roughly 72% specificity; 12 predicted patients were CT-confirmed with GO in a median of about 7.1 months.

Hyperthyroidism patients were newly diagnosed, with disease duration under 2 months, and aged 18 to 65 years. Patients were excluded if they had other autoimmune diseases, uncontrolled infections, pregnancy or lactation. Clinical symptoms, serum thyroxine, TRAb, thyroid ultrasound and orbital computed tomography formed the basis of the diagnosis. Total RNA was extracted with Trizol reagent and quality-checked on an Agilent 2100 Bioanalyzer. The sequenced sample consisted of peripheral blood or thyroid tissue (not recorded which). The rearrangement combines TRBV7-9 with TRBJ2-5; 5 matching bases give a weak D call of TRBD1. This clonotype originated in an adult man with Graves' hyperthyroidism. The CDR3 region: CASSPDIQETQYF. Here is the DNA: TGTGCCAGCAGCCCGGACATTCAAGAGACCCAGTACTTC.